The 6 T cell receptor beta chains listed next were all sequenced from one sample in a study of technical replicates of blood from a few donors. Only in-frame clones appear in the TCRdb table, and some are missing; sequencing was by immunoSEQ multiplex PCR. The sample holds about 88,000 clones, roughly 90% seen once. Sequencing used T cells isolated from PBMCs. The receptors here all came from a human donor in good health.

This chain joins TRBV29-1 and TRBJ2-3; 8 bases are shared with TRBD2. The CDR3 extends over 13 amino acids. Germline V gives CDR1 SQVTM, CDR2 ANQGSEA. Trimming cost V 4 bases and J 1 base; bases outside gene matches: 1. As DNA, the CDR3 is TGCAGCGTTGTTAGCGGGGGCACAGATACGCAGTATTTT. This codes for CSVVSGGTDTQYF.

The V and J genes are TRBV9 and TRBJ2-7; 12 nucleotides align to TRBD2. The CDR3 extends over 17 amino acids. Germline loops: CDR1 SGDLS, CDR2 YYNGEE. Losses at the gene ends were 4 bases for V and 5 bases for J; bases not matched to a gene: 13. Written as DNA, the CDR3 is TGTGCCAGCAGCCTCGGACTAGCGGGGCCCCTTGTCCACGAGCAGTACTTC. Protein product: CASSLGLAGPLVHEQYF.

This chain connects TRBV7-2 to TRBJ2-3; 11 nucleotides agree with TRBD2. Germline-derived CDR1 and CDR2 are SGHTA and FQGNSA. V gave up 4 bases and J gave up 5 bases; unmatched junction bases: 5. This CDR3 is built from 15 residues. The CDR3, as DNA: TGTGCCAGCAGCTCCGGGACTAGCGGCGGAGATACGCAGTATTTT. Translated, it gives CASSSGTSGGDTQYF.

This clone was recorded only once. The rearrangement links TRBV11-2 to TRBJ2-1; tentatively, D is TRBD2 (5 bases). The CDR3 sequence is 13 residues long. Germline values: CDR1 SGHAT, CDR2 FQNNGV. Trimming shortened V by 1 base and J by 7 bases, and 8 bases separated the two germline ends. CDR3 sequence: CASSLGGWNEQFF. CDR3 in DNA: TGTGCCAGCAGCTTAGGAGGGTGGAATGAGCAGTTCTTC.

The V and J genes are TRBV18 and TRBJ2-3; 11 bases are a match to TRBD1. The germline CDR1 and CDR2 sequences are KGHSH and LQKENI. V shed 3 bases, J shed 3 bases, and the junction held 11 bases outside the gene matches. The CDR3 loop spans 18 amino acids. The DNA of the CDR3 is TGTGCCAGCTCACCGATTGCAACCGGGACAGGGGGAACAGATACGCAGTATTTT. Its protein is CASSPIATGTGGTDTQYF.

The V gene is TRBV13, the J gene TRBJ2-7; TRBD2 might be the D (5 bases). The CDR3 totals 14 residues. V lost 5 bases and J 2 bases, leaving 13 bases between the germline ends. The V gene's germline CDR1 is PRHDT and CDR2 FYEKMQ (reference sequence). CDR3 sequence reads: CASSAPEAPYEQYF. Here the CDR3 DNA reads TGTGCCAGCAGCGCTCCGGAGGCACCCTACGAGCAGTACTTC.